A single T cell receptor beta chain is shown here with its context. Its antigen is undetermined. Blood CD8+ and CD4+ T cells underwent high-throughput TCR beta sequencing. The sample is drawn from a study of CD8 T cells in Susac syndrome. Study conclusions and caveats: As acknowledged by the study, its TCR sequencing and HLA analysis included a relatively small number of individuals.

Random hexamers were used to reverse transcribe the RNA input (roughly 0.5 to 1 ug). Amplification of TCR beta CDR3 across 54 Vbeta and 13 Jbeta was performed with immunoSEQ multiplex PCR. TCRdb called the immunoSEQ multiplex PCR reads again in MiXCR, with one record for every CDR3 protein. The table shows roughly 120,000 distinct CDR3 sequences, with around 94% occurring only once. The V end lost 9 bases, the J end lost 0 bases, and 14 bases lay between the germline ends. The CDR3 spans 14 residues. This chain joins TRBV12-3 or TRBV12-4 and TRBJ1-1; no firm D call. This clonotype originated in a human donor with multiple sclerosis. Specimen: CD4+ T cells from PBMCs. CDR3 sequence (DNA): TGTGCCAGTAGCCGACGATTCATGAACACTGAAGCTTTCTTT. Translated, it gives CASSRRFMNTEAFF.